This TCR beta chain was observed in a study of CD8+ T cells in alopecia areata. Study overall: Twice a day, 5 to 10 mg of oral tofacitinib was administered to treated patients. Dosing with tofacitinib proceeded for 6 to 18 months, followed by 6 months off drug.

This clone was picked up a small number of times. Its specificity is not known. This CDR3 is built from 13 residues. Germline assignment: CDR1 SQVTM and CDR2 ANQGSEA. The ends were cut back, 4 bases at V and 0 bases at J, with 7 bases in the middle. Findings and limits, study-wide: Relative to normal scalp, lesional scalp, especially alopecia totalis/universalis, showed higher clonality.

PBMCs, the starting material, were the source of sorted CD4+ and CD8+ T cells. Extracted from the samples, RNA was reverse transcribed into cDNA to serve as the sequencing template. Here immunoSEQ multiplex PCR was the method, and the copy in TCRdb shows in-frame clones only, minus some. The table shows hundreds of thousands of clones, with under 80% occurring only once. The receptor comes from a human donor with alopecia areata. The V gene is TRBV29-1, the J gene TRBJ1-5; D call uncertain. The sequencing used CD4+ T cells sorted from blood, collected at week 0. In DNA form, the CDR3 reads TGCAGCGTTGTAGGTGATAGCAATCAGCCCCAGCATTTT. The encoded protein is CSVVGDSNQPQHF.